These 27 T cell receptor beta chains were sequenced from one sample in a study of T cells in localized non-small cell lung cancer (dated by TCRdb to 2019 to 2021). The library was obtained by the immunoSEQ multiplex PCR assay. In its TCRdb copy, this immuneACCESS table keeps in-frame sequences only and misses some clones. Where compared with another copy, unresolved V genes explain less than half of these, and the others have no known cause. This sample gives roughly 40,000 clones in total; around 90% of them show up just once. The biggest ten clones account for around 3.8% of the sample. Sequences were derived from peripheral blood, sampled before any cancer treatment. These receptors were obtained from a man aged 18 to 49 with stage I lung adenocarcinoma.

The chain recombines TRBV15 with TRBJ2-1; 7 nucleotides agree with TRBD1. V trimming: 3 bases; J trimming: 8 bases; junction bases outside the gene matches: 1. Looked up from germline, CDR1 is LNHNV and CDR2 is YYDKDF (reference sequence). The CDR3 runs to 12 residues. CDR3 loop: CATSRQGDEQFF. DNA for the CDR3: TGTGCCACCAGCAGGCAGGGGGATGAGCAGTTCTTC.

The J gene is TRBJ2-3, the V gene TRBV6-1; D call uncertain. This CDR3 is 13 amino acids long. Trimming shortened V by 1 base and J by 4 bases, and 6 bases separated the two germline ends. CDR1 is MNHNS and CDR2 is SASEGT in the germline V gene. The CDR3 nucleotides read TGTGCCAGCAGTGAAGGAGGTGCAGATACGCAGTATTTT. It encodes CASSEGGADTQYF.

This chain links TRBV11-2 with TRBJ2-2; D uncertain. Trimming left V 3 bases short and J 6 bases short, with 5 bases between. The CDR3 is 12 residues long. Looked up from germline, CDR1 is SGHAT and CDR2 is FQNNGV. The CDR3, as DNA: TGTGCCAGCAGCTTTCTCGCCGGGGAGCTGTTTTTT. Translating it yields CASSFLAGELFF.

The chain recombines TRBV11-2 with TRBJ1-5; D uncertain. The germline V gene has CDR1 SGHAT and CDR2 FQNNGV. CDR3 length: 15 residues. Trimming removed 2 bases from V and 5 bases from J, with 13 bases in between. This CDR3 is CASSLYSTPYQPQHF. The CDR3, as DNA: TGTGCCAGCAGCTTATATAGTACCCCGTATCAGCCCCAGCATTTT.

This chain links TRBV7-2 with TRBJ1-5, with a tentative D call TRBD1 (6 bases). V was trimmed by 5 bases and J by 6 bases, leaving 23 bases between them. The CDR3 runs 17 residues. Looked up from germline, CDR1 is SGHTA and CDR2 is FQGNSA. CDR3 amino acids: CASSLRGPGVITQPQHF. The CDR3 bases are TGTGCCAGCAGCCTAAGGGGACCAGGGGTCATAACTCAGCCCCAGCATTTT.

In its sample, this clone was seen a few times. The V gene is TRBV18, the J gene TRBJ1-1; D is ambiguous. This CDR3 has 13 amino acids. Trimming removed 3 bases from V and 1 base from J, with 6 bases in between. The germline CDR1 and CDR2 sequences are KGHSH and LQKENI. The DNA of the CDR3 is TGTGCCAGCTCACCGGCAGAGAACACTGAAGCTTTCTTT. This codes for CASSPAENTEAFF.

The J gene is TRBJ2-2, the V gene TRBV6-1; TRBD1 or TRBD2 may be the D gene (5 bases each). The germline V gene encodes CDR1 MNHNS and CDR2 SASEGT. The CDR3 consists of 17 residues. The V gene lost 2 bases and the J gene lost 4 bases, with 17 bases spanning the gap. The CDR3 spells CASSESVGTFITGELFF. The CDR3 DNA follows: TGTGCCAGCAGTGAATCGGTTGGGACGTTTATCACCGGGGAGCTGTTTTTT.

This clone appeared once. CDR3 region: CASSIDAGGRSYEQYF. The CDR3 DNA sequence: TGTGCCAGTAGTATAGACGCCGGCGGCAGGTCCTACGAGCAGTACTTC. The gene calls are TRBV19 and TRBJ2-7; D is ambiguous. The CDR3 contains 16 residues. Per germline, CDR1 LNHDA and CDR2 SQIVND (reference sequence). The ends were cut back, 0 bases at V and 1 base at J, with 13 bases in the middle.

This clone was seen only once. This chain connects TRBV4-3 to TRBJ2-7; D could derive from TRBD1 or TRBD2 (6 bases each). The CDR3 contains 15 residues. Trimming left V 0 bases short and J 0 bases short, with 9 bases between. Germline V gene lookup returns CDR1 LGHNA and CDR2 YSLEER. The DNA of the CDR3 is TGCGCCAGCAGCCAAGATACGGGGGCCTCCTACGAGCAGTACTTC. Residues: CASSQDTGASYEQYF.

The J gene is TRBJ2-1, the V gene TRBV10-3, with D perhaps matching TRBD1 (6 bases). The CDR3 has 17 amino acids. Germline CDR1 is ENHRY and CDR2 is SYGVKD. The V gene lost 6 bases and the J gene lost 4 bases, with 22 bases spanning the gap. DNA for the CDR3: TGTGCCATCAGCGGGACACAGGGCCGTATTCTTTACAATGAGCAGTTCTTC. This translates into CAISGTQGRILYNEQFF.

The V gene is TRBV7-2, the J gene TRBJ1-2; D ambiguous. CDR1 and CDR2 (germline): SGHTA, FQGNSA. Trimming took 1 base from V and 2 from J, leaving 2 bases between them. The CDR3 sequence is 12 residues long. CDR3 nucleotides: TGTGCCAGCAGCTTAGTAAACTATGGCTACACCTTC. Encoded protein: CASSLVNYGYTF. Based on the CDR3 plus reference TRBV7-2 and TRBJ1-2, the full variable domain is GAGVSQSPSNKVTEKGKDVELRCDPISGHTALYWYRQSLGQGLEFLIYFQGNSAPDKSGLPSDRFSAERTGGSVSTLTIQRTQQEDSAVYLCASSLVNYGYTFGSGTRLTVV.

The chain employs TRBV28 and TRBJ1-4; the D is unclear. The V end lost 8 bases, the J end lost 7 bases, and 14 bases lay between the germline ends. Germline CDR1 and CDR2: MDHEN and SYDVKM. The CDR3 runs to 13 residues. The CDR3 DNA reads TGTGCCAGCCTACAGCCTTCTAGTGAAAAACTGTTTTTT. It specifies CASLQPSSEKLFF.

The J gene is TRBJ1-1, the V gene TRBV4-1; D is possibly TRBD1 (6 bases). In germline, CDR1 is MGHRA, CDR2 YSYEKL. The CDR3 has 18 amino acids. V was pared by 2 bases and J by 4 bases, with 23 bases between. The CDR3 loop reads CASSQLFGVTGKGTEAFF. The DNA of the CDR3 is TGCGCCAGCAGCCAACTGTTTGGGGTAACAGGGAAGGGCACTGAAGCTTTCTTT.

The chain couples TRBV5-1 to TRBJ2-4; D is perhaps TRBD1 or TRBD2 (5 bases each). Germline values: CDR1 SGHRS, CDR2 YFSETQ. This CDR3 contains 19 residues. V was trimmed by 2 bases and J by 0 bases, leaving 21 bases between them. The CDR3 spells CASSLVPAGTGTAKNIQYF. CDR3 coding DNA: TGCGCCAGCAGCTTAGTGCCAGCTGGGACCGGGACAGCCAAAAACATTCAGTACTTC.

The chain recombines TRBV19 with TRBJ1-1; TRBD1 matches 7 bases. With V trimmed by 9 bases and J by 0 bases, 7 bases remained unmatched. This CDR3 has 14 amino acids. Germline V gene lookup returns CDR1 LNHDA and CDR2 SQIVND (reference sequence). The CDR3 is CASERGTVNTEAFF. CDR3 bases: TGTGCCAGCGAGAGAGGGACAGTGAACACTGAAGCTTTCTTT. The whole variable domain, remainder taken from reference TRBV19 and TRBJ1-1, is DGGITQSPKYLFRKEGQNVTLSCEQNLNHDAMYWYRQDPGQGLRLIYYSQIVNDFQKGDIAEGYSVSREKKESFPLTVTSAQKNPTAFYLCASERGTVNTEAFFGQGTRLTVV.

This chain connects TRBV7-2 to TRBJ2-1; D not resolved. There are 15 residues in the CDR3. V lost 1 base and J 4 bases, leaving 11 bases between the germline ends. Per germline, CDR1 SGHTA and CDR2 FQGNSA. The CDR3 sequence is CASSLVGIGYNEQFF. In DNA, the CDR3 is TGTGCCAGCAGCTTAGTGGGGATCGGGTACAATGAGCAGTTCTTC.

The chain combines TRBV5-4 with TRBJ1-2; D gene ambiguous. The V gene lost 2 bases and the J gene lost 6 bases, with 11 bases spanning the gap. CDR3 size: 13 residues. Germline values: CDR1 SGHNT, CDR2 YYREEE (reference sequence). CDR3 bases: TGTGCCAGCAGCTTATCTGGGATGCATGGCTACACCTTC. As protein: CASSLSGMHGYTF.

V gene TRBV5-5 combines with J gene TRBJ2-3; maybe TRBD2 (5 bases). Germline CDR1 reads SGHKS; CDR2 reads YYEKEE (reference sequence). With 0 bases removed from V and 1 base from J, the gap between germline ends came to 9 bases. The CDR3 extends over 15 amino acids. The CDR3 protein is CASSLVGSGTDTQYF. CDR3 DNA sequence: TGTGCCAGCAGCTTGGTAGGGAGCGGCACAGATACGCAGTATTTT.

Written as DNA, the CDR3 is TGTGCCAGCAGTTTACCCTTTGGAGCTAACTATGGCTACACCTTC. Its translation is CASSLPFGANYGYTF. The chain couples TRBV28 to TRBJ1-2; D is undetermined. The CDR3 spans 15 residues. Trimming pared 2 bases from V and 0 bases from J, leaving 10 bases between. Germline V lookup: CDR1 MDHEN, CDR2 SYDVKM.

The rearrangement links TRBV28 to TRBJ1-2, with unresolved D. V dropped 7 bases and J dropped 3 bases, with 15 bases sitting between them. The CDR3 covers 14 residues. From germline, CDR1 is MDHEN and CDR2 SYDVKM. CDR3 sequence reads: CASTSSRGHYGYTF. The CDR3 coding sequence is TGTGCCAGCACTTCCTCACGGGGTCACTATGGCTACACCTTC.

The CDR3 loop is CASRRDRASYEQYF. The DNA for the CDR3 is TGTGCCAGCAGACGAGACAGGGCCTCCTACGAGCAGTACTTC. V is TRBV7-2 and J is TRBJ2-7; 7 nucleotides align to TRBD1. The CDR3 sequence is 14 residues long. Germline CDR1 SGHTA, CDR2 FQGNSA. Unmatched junction bases numbered 5, after V lost 6 bases and J lost 0 bases.

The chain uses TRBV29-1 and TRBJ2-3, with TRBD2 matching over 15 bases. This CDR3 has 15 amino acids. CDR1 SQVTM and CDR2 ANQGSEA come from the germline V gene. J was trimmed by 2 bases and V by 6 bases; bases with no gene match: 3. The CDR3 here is CSVGLAGGYTDTQYF. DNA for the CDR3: TGCAGCGTGGGACTAGCGGGGGGCTACACAGATACGCAGTATTTT.

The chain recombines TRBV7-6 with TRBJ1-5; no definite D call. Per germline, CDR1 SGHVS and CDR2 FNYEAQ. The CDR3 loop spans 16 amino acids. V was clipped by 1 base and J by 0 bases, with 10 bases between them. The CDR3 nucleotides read TGTGCCAGCAGCTTAGGACGTTTTGATAGCAATCAGCCCCAGCATTTT. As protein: CASSLGRFDSNQPQHF.

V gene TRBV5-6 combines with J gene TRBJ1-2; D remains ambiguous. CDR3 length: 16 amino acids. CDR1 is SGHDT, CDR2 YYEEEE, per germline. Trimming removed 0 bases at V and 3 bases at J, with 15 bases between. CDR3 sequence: CASSLAHRGVDYGYTF. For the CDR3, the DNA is TGTGCCAGCAGCTTGGCCCACCGGGGTGTGGACTATGGCTACACCTTC.

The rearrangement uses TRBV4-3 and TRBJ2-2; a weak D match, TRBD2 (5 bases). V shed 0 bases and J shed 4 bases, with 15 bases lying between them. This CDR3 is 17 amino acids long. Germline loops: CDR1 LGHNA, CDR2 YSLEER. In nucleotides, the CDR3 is TGCGCCAGCAGCCAAGACACCGGGCCAGGAGGCACCGGGGAGCTGTTTTTT. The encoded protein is CASSQDTGPGGTGELFF.

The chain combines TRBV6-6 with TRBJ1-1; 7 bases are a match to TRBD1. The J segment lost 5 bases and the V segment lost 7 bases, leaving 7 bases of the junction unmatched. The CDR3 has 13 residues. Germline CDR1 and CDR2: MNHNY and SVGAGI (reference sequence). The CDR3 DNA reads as TGTGCCAGCACAGACAGGGAGGGGACTGAAGCTTTCTTT. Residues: CASTDREGTEAFF.

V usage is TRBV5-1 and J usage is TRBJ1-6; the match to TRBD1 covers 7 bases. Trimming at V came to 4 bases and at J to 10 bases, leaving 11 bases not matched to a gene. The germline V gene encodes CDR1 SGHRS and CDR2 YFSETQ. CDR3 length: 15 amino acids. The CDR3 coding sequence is TGCGCCAGCAGCAAAGTGACAGGGCAAGGGTCACCCCTCCACTTT. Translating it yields CASSKVTGQGSPLHF.